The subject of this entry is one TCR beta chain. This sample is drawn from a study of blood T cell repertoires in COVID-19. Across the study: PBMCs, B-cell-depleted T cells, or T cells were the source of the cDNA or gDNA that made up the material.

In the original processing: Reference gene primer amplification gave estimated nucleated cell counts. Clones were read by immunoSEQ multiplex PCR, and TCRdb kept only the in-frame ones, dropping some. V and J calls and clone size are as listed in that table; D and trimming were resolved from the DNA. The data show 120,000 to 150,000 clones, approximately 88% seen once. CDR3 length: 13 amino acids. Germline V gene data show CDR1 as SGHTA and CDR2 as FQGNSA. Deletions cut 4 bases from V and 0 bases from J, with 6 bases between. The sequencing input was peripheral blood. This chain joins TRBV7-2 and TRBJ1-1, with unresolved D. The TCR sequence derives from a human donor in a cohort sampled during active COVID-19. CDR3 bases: TGTGCCAGCAGCTACCGGTTGAACACTGAAGCTTTCTTT. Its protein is CASSYRLNTEAFF.